What follows are 24 T cell receptor beta chains derived from one specimen sequenced in a study of CD8+ T cells in alopecia areata (dated by TCRdb to 2016 to 2018). The library was prepared using the immunoSEQ multiplex PCR assay. To provide template for TCR sequencing, every sample had RNA extracted and reverse transcribed into cDNA. TCRdb limited this immuneACCESS table to in-frame rearrangements with V and J called. A share of clones is missing; checked studies link under half to unresolved V genes, and the rest is unexplained. The sample table records about 130,000 clones; around 60% of these occur just once. 3.5% to 5% of the sample comes from the top ten. In the paper's terms, the time point label means: baseline before oral tofacitinib. This material consisted of CD4+ T cells sorted from blood, taken at week 0. The receptors here all came from a human donor with alopecia areata.

The chain uses TRBV4-3 and TRBJ1-2; no clear D gene. The CDR3 extends over 15 amino acids. The V end lost 0 bases, the J end lost 4 bases, and 12 bases lay between the germline ends. Germline loops: CDR1 LGHNA, CDR2 YSLEER. CDR3: CASSQEHRGLYGYTF. The CDR3 DNA reads as TGCGCCAGCAGCCAAGAGCACAGAGGCCTCTATGGCTACACCTTC.

The J gene is TRBJ2-7, the V gene TRBV7-2; no definite D call. CDR3 length: 12 residues. V lost 1 base, J lost 7 bases, and 8 bases lay in between. Germline CDR1 reads SGHTA; CDR2 reads FQGNSA. The CDR3 protein is CASSLGVGEQYF. Here the CDR3 DNA reads TGTGCCAGCAGCTTAGGAGTGGGGGAGCAGTACTTC.

V and J are TRBV30 and TRBJ1-2; D is uncertain. CDR1 is GTSNPN, CDR2 SVGIG, per germline (reference sequence). V lost 4 bases, J lost 4 bases, and 19 bases lay in between. This CDR3 is built from 15 residues. The CDR3 reads CAWTSRPEVRYGYTF. The CDR3 DNA reads as TGTGCCTGGACCTCAAGACCCGAAGTTCGCTATGGCTACACCTTC.

The chain carries TRBV6-5 and TRBJ2-3; 14 bases match TRBD2. The CDR3 spans 15 residues. The J segment lost 8 bases and the V segment lost 6 bases, leaving 7 bases of the junction unmatched. Germline values: CDR1 MNHEY, CDR2 SVGAGI. DNA for the CDR3: TGTGCCAGCAGGCCGGGACTAGCGGGAGTTGGTACGCAGTATTTT. As protein: CASRPGLAGVGTQYF.

This clone has more than one count but fewer than ten. The chain links TRBV6-6 to TRBJ1-5; 9 bases match TRBD1. With V trimmed by 0 bases and J by 7 bases, 7 bases remained unmatched. Germline lookup yields CDR1 MNHNY and CDR2 SVGAGI (reference sequence). The CDR3 runs to 16 residues. Here the CDR3 reads CASSYSRGQGLQPQHF. CDR3 DNA: TGTGCCAGCAGTTACTCGAGGGGACAGGGCTTACAGCCCCAGCATTTT.

As concerns this clone: Other DNA sequences within the sample encode an identical CDR3. The chain joins TRBV7-9 to TRBJ1-2; D is undetermined. This CDR3 is built from 13 residues. V lost 5 bases, J lost 0 bases, and 7 bases lay in between. The V gene's germline CDR1 is SEHNR and CDR2 FQNEAQ (reference sequence). The CDR3 sequence: CASSPGANYGYTF. CDR3 coding DNA: TGTGCCAGCAGCCCGGGCGCTAACTATGGCTACACCTTC.

The rearrangement uses TRBV10-2 and TRBJ2-3, with D possibly being TRBD2 (5 bases). CDR1 WSHSY and CDR2 SAAADI come from the germline V gene. CDR3 length equals 14 residues. The V end lost 4 bases, the J end lost 6 bases, and 14 bases lay between the germline ends. The CDR3 DNA reads as TGCGCCAGCAGTGGTACGCTAGCATCCGATACGCAGTATTTT. It is translated as CASSGTLASDTQYF.

The gene calls are TRBV11-2 and TRBJ2-2; D tentatively fits TRBD1 or TRBD2 (6 bases each). Germline V gene data show CDR1 as SGHAT and CDR2 as FQNNGV. This CDR3 comprises 17 residues. The V gene lost 5 bases and the J gene lost 5 bases, with 21 bases spanning the gap. CDR3 nucleotides: TGTGCCAGCAGCATCAGTCCCCGGGGGCGAGAAACCGGGGAGCTGTTTTTT. It translates to CASSISPRGRETGELFF.

This clone has only a few counts. Other DNA sequences from this sample encode an identical CDR3 as well. This chain links TRBV7-9 with TRBJ1-1; D gene uncertain. The CDR3 runs to 13 residues. The V and J ends lost 5 bases and 4 bases respectively, with 11 bases between them. Germline V lookup: CDR1 SEHNR, CDR2 FQNEAQ (reference sequence). CDR3 sequence reads: CASSLEGGTEAFF. For the CDR3, the DNA is TGTGCCAGCAGCCTCGAGGGAGGCACTGAAGCTTTCTTT.

The rearrangement joins TRBV11-2 to TRBJ2-1; the match to TRBD2 covers 10 bases. Germline trimming cut 5 bases from V and 9 bases from J; bases unmatched to any gene: 7. This CDR3 region has 14 residues. The germline CDR1 and CDR2 sequences are SGHAT and FQNNGV. The CDR3 sequence: CASSQAGGPGEQFF. CDR3 in DNA: TGTGCCAGCAGCCAAGCGGGGGGGCCAGGTGAGCAGTTCTTC.

This rearrangement joins TRBV19 to TRBJ2-5, with 9 bases aligning to TRBD1. Germline CDR1 reads LNHDA; CDR2 reads SQIVND (reference sequence). Losses at the gene ends were 5 bases for V and 5 bases for J; bases not matched to a gene: 6. The CDR3 covers 14 residues. The CDR3 coding sequence is TGTGCCAGTAGTCCCCACAGGGGGCGGGAGACCCAGTACTTC. It yields the protein CASSPHRGRETQYF.

V usage is TRBV4-2 and J usage is TRBJ2-1; TRBD2 matches at 10 bases. Germline V CDR1 and CDR2: LGHNA, YNFKEQ. V lost 0 bases, J lost 6 bases, and 5 bases stayed unmatched. CDR3 length: 16 amino acids. The CDR3 loop reads CASSQDFTSGANEQFF. DNA for the CDR3: TGTGCCAGCAGCCAAGATTTTACTAGCGGGGCCAATGAGCAGTTCTTC.

The chain employs TRBV4-2 and TRBJ2-7; no firm D call. The CDR3 consists of 16 residues. CDR1 is LGHNA and CDR2 is YNFKEQ in the germline V gene. V was trimmed by 0 bases and J by 0 bases, leaving 12 bases between them. CDR3 DNA: TGTGCCAGCAGCCAAGACAGCTTAGGGCGCTCCTACGAGCAGTACTTC. Its translation: CASSQDSLGRSYEQYF.

V gene TRBV10-3 combines with J gene TRBJ1-1; a weak D match, TRBD1 (6 bases). Germline loops: CDR1 ENHRY, CDR2 SYGVKD. The V end was cut by 11 bases, the J end by 5 bases, with 30 bases between. This CDR3 is built from 17 residues. CDR3 loop: CASSALGAKGSKTEAFF. The CDR3 coding sequence is TGTGCCTCGAGTGCCCTGGGGGCTAAAGGATCGAAAACTGAAGCTTTCTTT.

The sample holds a few counts of this clone. The J gene is TRBJ2-2, the V gene TRBV7-2; D is perhaps TRBD1 (6 bases). Trimming pared 5 bases from V and 7 bases from J, leaving 20 bases between. The CDR3 length is 16 residues. CDR1 is SGHTA, CDR2 FQGNSA, per germline. The chain's CDR3 is CASSTGTRGRNGELFF. The CDR3 DNA sequence: TGTGCCAGCAGCACCGGGACGAGGGGGAGAAACGGGGAGCTGTTTTTT.

The CDR3 region is CAWSVQRERGRAYNEQFF. CDR3 DNA: TGTGCCTGGAGTGTACAAAGGGAACGCGGGAGGGCCTACAATGAGCAGTTCTTC. The chain combines TRBV30 with TRBJ2-1; 9 nucleotides match TRBD2. This CDR3 is built from 18 residues. With 0 bases clipped from V and 2 bases from J, the junction kept 11 bases outside the gene matches. CDR1 GTSNPN and CDR2 SVGIG come from the germline V gene (reference sequence).

The chain has TRBV9 and TRBJ2-7; 7 nucleotides line up with TRBD1. The junction had 10 bases not matched to a gene; V was cut back by 4 bases and J by 3 bases. Per the germline V gene, CDR1 is SGDLS and CDR2 is YYNGEE. The CDR3 extends over 15 amino acids. The DNA for the CDR3 is TGTGCCAGCAGCCCCGGGACAGCGAAAGACTACGAGCAGTACTTC. As protein: CASSPGTAKDYEQYF.

The genes are TRBV7-6 and TRBJ2-7; 9 nucleotides match TRBD1. The CDR3 runs 16 residues. Germline V lookup: CDR1 SGHVS, CDR2 FNYEAQ. The V gene end was trimmed by 6 bases and the J gene end by 2 bases; junction bases not matched to a gene: 11. As DNA, the CDR3 is TGTGCCAGCAGTTCTCAACCGGGACAGGGTGCCTACGAGCAGTACTTC. It translates to CASSSQPGQGAYEQYF.

The chain carries TRBV28 and TRBJ2-7, with 8 bases matching TRBD2. CDR3 size: 21 residues. Germline CDR1 MDHEN, CDR2 SYDVKM. The V gene end was trimmed by 0 bases and the J gene end by 3 bases; junction bases not matched to a gene: 22. The CDR3, as DNA: TGTGCCAGCAGTTTATGGGAGGACTCTGGAATTAGGCAGCGGGGGCTCTACGAGCAGTACTTC. Protein product: CASSLWEDSGIRQRGLYEQYF.

V gene TRBV10-3 combines with J gene TRBJ2-5; 8 bases align to TRBD1. Unmatched junction bases numbered 8, after V lost 6 bases and J lost 5 bases. CDR3 length: 14 amino acids. Germline V CDR1 and CDR2: ENHRY, SYGVKD. CDR3 amino acids: CAIRGQGAEETQYF. The CDR3 nucleotides read TGTGCCATCAGGGGGCAGGGGGCCGAGGAGACCCAGTACTTC.

This clone was seen a handful of times. The V and J genes are TRBV6-5 and TRBJ2-3; no clear D gene. V was shortened by 11 bases and J by 3 bases, with 18 bases between the two germline ends. The CDR3 runs to 14 residues. CDR1 and CDR2 from the germline V gene are MNHEY and SVGAGI. The DNA of the CDR3 is TGTGCCGCGGCAGCCAGGAGAACAACAGATACGCAGTATTTT. It yields the protein CAAAARRTTDTQYF.

The V call is TRBV6-5, the J call TRBJ2-7; 7 bases line up with TRBD2. V shed 4 bases, J shed 5 bases, and the junction held 2 bases outside the gene matches. Germline V gene data show CDR1 as MNHEY and CDR2 as SVGAGI. The CDR3 has 12 amino acids. The CDR3, as DNA: TGTGCCAGCAGTTCCCGGGAGGACGAGCAGTACTTC. This codes for CASSSREDEQYF.

This chain links TRBV6-5 with TRBJ2-1; 7 bases are a match to TRBD1. With V trimmed by 2 bases and J by 4 bases, 8 bases remained unmatched. This CDR3 has 16 residues. The germline V gene has CDR1 MNHEY and CDR2 SVGAGI. For the CDR3, the DNA is TGTGCCAGCAGTTACGCTACGACAGGGCGATACAATGAGCAGTTCTTC. This sequence encodes CASSYATTGRYNEQFF.

The rearrangement links TRBV10-3 to TRBJ1-3; 7 bases are a match to TRBD1. Germline CDR1 ENHRY, CDR2 SYGVKD. The junction had 3 bases not matched to a gene; V was cut back by 4 bases and J by 6 bases. The CDR3 is made up of 13 amino acids. The chain's CDR3 is CAISGDRTNTIYF. CDR3 sequence (DNA): TGTGCCATCAGTGGGGACAGAACAAACACCATATATTTT.